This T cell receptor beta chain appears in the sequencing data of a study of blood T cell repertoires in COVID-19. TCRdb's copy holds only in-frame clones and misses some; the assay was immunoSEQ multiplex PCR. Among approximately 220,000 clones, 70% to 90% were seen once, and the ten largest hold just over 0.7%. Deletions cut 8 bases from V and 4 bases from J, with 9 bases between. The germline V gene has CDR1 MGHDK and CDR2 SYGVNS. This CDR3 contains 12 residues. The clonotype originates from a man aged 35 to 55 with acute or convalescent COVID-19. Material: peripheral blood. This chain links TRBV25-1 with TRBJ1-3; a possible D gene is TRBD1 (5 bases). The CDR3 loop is CASSQGGNTIYF. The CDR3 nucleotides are TGTGCCAGCTCTCAGGGCGGAAACACCATATATTTT.